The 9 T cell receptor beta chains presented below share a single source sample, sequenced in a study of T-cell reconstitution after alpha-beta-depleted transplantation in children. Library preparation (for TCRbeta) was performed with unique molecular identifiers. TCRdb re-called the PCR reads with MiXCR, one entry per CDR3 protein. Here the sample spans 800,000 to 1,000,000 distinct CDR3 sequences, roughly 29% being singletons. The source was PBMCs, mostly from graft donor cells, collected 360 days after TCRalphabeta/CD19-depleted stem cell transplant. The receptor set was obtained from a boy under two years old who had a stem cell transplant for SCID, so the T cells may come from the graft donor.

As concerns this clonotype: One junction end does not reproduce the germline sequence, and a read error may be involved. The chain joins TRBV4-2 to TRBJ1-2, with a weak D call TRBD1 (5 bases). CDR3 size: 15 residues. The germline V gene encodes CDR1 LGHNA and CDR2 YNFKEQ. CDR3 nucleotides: TGTGCCAGCAGCCAAGCTAAGCTCGGGGCAGGGCGTTTGTCCTTC. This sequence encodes CASSQAKLGAGRLSF.

CDR3 in amino acids: CASSSTQQGGRFF. CDR3 DNA: TGTGCCAGCAGCTCCACGCAACAGGGGGGTCGGTTCTTC. The chain recombines TRBV7-3 with TRBJ2-1; 8 bases agree with TRBD1. Trimming cost V 4 bases and J 15 bases; bases outside gene matches: 11. Germline values: CDR1 SGHTA, CDR2 FQGTGA. The CDR3 runs 13 residues.

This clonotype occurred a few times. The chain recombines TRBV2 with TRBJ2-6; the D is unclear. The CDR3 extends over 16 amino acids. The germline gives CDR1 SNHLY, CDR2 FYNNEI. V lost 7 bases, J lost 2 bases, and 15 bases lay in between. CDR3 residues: CASTEGRVPGANVLTF. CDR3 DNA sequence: TGTGCCAGCACCGAAGGAAGGGTTCCTGGGGCCAACGTCCTGACTTTC. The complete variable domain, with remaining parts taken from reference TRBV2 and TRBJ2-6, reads EPEVTQTPSHQVTQMGQEVILRCVPISNHLYFYWYRQILGQKVEFLVSFYNNEISEKSEIFDDQFSVERPDGSNFTLKIRSTKLEDSAMYFCASTEGRVPGANVLTFGAGSRLTVL.

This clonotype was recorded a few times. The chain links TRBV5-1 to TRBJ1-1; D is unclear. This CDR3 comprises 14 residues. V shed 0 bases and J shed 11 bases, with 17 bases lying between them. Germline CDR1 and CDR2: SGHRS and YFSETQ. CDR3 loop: CASSLEVGQTRAFF. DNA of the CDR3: TGCGCCAGCAGCTTGGAGGTGGGCCAAACAAGGGCTTTCTTT.

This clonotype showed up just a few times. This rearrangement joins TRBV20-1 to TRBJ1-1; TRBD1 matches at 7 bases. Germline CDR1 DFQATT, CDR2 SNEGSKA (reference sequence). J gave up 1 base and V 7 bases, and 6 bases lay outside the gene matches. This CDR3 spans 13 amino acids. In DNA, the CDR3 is TGCAGTGTTTCGACAGGGCCGAACACTGAAGCTTTCTTT. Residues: CSVSTGPNTEAFF.

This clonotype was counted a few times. The CDR3 DNA is TGCGCCAGCAGTATCGCGGGGGGAAACACCGGGGAGCTGTTTTTT. Its translation is CASSIAGGNTGELFF. This chain connects TRBV5-1 to TRBJ2-2; TRBD2 aligns across 8 bases. Germline V gene lookup returns CDR1 SGHRS and CDR2 YFSETQ. Trimming took 5 bases from V and 2 from J; bases not matched to a gene: 5. This CDR3 region has 15 residues.

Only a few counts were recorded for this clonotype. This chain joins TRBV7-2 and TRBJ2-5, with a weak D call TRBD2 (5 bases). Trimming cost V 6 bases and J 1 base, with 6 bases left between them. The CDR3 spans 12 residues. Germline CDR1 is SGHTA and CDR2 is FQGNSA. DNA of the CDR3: TGTGCCAGCAGGAGCGGCCAAGAGACCCAGTACTTC. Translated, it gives CASRSGQETQYF.

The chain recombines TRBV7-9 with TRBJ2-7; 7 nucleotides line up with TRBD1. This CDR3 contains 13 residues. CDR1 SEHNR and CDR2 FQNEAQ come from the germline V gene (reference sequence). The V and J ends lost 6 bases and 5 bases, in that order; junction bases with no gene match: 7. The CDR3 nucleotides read TGTGCCAGCAGGGGACCGACAGGGCACGAGCAGTACTTC. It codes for CASRGPTGHEQYF.

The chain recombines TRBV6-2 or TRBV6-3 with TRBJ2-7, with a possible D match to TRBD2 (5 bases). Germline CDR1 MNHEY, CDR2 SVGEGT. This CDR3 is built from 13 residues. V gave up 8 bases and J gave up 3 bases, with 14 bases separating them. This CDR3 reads CASQPRTYYEQYF. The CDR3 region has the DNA TGTGCCAGCCAACCCCGGACTTACTACGAGCAGTACTTC.